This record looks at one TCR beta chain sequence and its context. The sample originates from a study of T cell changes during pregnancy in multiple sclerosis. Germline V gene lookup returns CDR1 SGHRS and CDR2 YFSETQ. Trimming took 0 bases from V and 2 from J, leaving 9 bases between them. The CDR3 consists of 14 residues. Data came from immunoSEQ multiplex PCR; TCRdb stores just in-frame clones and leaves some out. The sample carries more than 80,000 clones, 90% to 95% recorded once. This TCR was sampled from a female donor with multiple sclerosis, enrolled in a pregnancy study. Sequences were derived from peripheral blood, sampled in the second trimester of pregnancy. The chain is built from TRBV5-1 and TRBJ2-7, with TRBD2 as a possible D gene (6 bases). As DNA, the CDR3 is TGCGCCAGCAGCTTGGCGGAGGGTACCTACGAGCAGTACTTC. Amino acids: CASSLAEGTYEQYF.